One T cell receptor (beta chain) is described in this entry. The antigen is unknown. This sample was included in a study of neoadjuvant anti-PD-1 for oral cavity cancer. The study, taken as a whole, reports: Treg/Th17 ratio rose with pretreatment blood and fell with post-treatment tumor TCRbeta clonality.

Time point in this sample: after neoadjuvant nivolumab, at surgical resection. Patients were newly diagnosed with stage II-IVA oral cavity squamous cell carcinoma without prior systemic or radiation treatment. Blood cells were analyzed directly, without culture or expansion. TCRdb's copy holds only in-frame clones and misses some; the assay was immunoSEQ multiplex PCR. The table includes fewer than 90,000 clones, roughly 81% detected once. This material consisted of PBMCs, taken after nivolumab (anti-PD-1) treatment. This receptor was obtained from a person aged 35-80 years with oral cavity squamous cell carcinoma.

CDR3 amino acids: CSVEGAGVETQYF. In DNA, the CDR3 is TGCAGCGTTGAAGGGGCAGGGGTGGAGACCCAGTACTTC. This chain links TRBV29-1 with TRBJ2-5; a weak D match, TRBD1 (6 bases). CDR3 length equals 13 residues. From germline, CDR1 is SQVTM and CDR2 ANQGSEA. With 1 base removed from V and 5 bases from J, the gap between germline ends came to 11 bases.